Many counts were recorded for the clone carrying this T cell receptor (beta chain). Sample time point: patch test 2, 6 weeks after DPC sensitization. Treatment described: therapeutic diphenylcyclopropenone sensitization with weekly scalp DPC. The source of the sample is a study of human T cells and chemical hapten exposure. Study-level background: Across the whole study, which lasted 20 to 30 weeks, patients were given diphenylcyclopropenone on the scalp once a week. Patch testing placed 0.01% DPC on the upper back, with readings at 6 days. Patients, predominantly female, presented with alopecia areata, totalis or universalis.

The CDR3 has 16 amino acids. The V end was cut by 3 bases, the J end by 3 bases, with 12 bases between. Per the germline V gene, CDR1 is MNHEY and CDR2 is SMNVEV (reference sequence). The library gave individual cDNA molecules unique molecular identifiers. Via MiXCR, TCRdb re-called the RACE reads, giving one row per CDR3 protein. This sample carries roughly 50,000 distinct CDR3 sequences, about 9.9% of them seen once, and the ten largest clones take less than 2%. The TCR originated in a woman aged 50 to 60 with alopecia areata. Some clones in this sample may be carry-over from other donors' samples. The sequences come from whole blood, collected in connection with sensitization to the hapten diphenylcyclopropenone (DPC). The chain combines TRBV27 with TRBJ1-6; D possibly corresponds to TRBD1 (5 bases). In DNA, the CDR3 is TGTGCCAGCAGTTTCCCTCCGGGACGCTATAATTCACCCCTCCACTTT. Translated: CASSFPPGRYNSPLHF.